The 7 T cell receptor beta chains in this list originate from one sample, sequenced in a study of cytomegalovirus exposure and HLA in healthy donors. With 60 Vbeta and 13 Jbeta primers, the PCR was carried out. Repertoires were generated with immunoSEQ multiplex PCR, while TCRdb's copy carries only in-frame clones and drops some. In the table there are over 95,000 clones, roughly 82% of which are singletons. Sequencing input: PBMCs. The receptors derive from a man aged 40-55 years in good health and CMV-seropositive.

The CDR3 coding sequence is TGTGCCAGCAGCTTAAACCCGGGGAGTTCACCCCTCCACTTT. Protein product: CASSLNPGSSPLHF. The V call is TRBV7-3, the J call TRBJ1-6; unclear D gene. From germline, CDR1 is SGHTA and CDR2 FQGTGA. The CDR3 has 14 amino acids. Trimming took off 1 base at V and 9 bases at J, with 10 bases between the two ends.

This clone has only one observation. The chain couples TRBV28 to TRBJ2-7, with D possibly TRBD2 on 6 matching bases. The V and J ends lost 5 bases and 0 bases respectively, with 8 bases between them. CDR1 MDHEN and CDR2 SYDVKM come from the germline V gene. The CDR3 totals 13 residues. CDR3 region: CASSPGGSYEQYF. The DNA of the CDR3 is TGTGCCAGCAGTCCCGGGGGCTCCTACGAGCAGTACTTC.

The chain employs TRBV5-6 and TRBJ2-3, with 8 bases identical to TRBD2. V lost 1 base to trimming and J lost 4 bases; unmatched junction nucleotides: 14. This CDR3 has 18 amino acids. Germline CDR1 and CDR2: SGHDT and YYEEEE. CDR3 region: CASSLILGLVRISDTQYF. The CDR3 DNA is TGTGCCAGCAGCTTGATTTTGGGACTAGTTCGTATCTCAGATACGCAGTATTTT.

This chain connects TRBV19 to TRBJ2-5, with TRBD1 matching over 8 bases. TRBJ2-7 explains the end of the DNA better; the J call may be wrong. Germline V gives CDR1 LNHDA, CDR2 SQIVND (reference sequence). This CDR3 has 13 residues. The CDR3 reads CASSIRQGREQYF. The CDR3 DNA follows: TGTGCCAGTAGTATAAGACAGGGGCGCGAGCAGTACTTC.

The chain has TRBV9 and TRBJ2-6; 8 positions agree with TRBD2. This CDR3 is 18 amino acids long. V lost 4 bases and J lost 0; bases outside the gene matches: 9. Germline V gene sequence: CDR1 SGDLS, CDR2 YYNGEE. The DNA of the CDR3 is TGTGCCAGCAGCCCATCGGGGGGGGGCCTCTCTGGGGCCAACGTCCTGACTTTC. Translation: CASSPSGGGLSGANVLTF.

A single count supports this clone. V is TRBV12-5 and J is TRBJ2-1; D ambiguous. Trimming shortened V by 0 bases and J by 9 bases, and 9 bases separated the two germline ends. Germline V gene lookup returns CDR1 LGHNT and CDR2 FRNRAP. This CDR3 contains 13 residues. The CDR3 loop is CASGLVDLSEQFF. The CDR3 DNA follows: TGTGCTAGTGGTTTGGTAGATTTGAGTGAGCAGTTCTTC.

This sequence joins TRBV19 and TRBJ2-1; tentative D call: TRBD2 (6 bases). The CDR3 contains 12 residues. Germline V lookup: CDR1 LNHDA, CDR2 SQIVND (reference sequence). V lost 3 bases, J lost 10 bases, and 10 bases lay in between. The DNA of the CDR3 is TGTGCCAGTAGTATTTGGGCGGGGGAGCAGTTCTTC. Translated, it gives CASSIWAGEQFF.